What follows describes a single T cell receptor (beta chain). The sample comes from a study of blood T cell repertoires in COVID-19. As for the study in general: The study drew acute and convalescent COVID-19 samples from the United States, Italy and Spain. The cDNA or gDNA used as material had been derived from T cells, B-cell-depleted T cells, or PBMCs.

Under the authors' procedure: Nucleated cell number was recorded as an estimate derived from reference gene primer amplification. Produced via immunoSEQ multiplex PCR; TCRdb's table is partial and in-frame only. For V, J and clone size, that table is used; D and trimming come from the DNA. The table includes approximately 52,000 clones, 90% detected once. This CDR3 is built from 16 residues. Germline CDR1 is SGHTS and CDR2 is YDEGEE. V lost 5 bases and J lost 0; bases outside the gene matches: 10. The genes are TRBV5-8 and TRBJ2-7, with 8 nucleotides matching TRBD1. The receptor was derived from a human donor with active COVID-19. The donor label of this sample is uncertain. Sequenced input: peripheral blood. CDR3 DNA sequence: TGTGCCAGCAGACCCCCAGGGGGCTACAGCTCCTACGAGCAGTACGTC. It yields the protein CASRPPGGYSSYEQYV.